This TCR beta chain came from a study of CD8 T cells in Susac syndrome. From germline, CDR1 is MNHNY and CDR2 SVGAGI (reference sequence). The CDR3 is 14 amino acids. Random hexamers were used to reverse transcribe the RNA input (roughly 0.5 to 1 ug). TCRdb used MiXCR to reprocess the immunoSEQ multiplex PCR reads, holding one entry per CDR3 protein. The sample has roughly 200,000 distinct CDR3 sequences, more than 85% seen once. The material sequenced was CD4+ T cells from PBMCs. V gene TRBV6-6 combines with J gene TRBJ1-2, with D uncertain. The receptor comes from a human donor with multiple sclerosis. CDR3 loop: CAEAPEWRDYGYTF. CDR3 nucleotides: TGTGCTGAAGCGCCAGAGTGGAGGGACTATGGCTACACCTTC.